The 17 T cell receptor beta chains below were found in one sample sequenced in a study of Ad26.COV2.S vaccination and SARS-CoV-2 variants. The method was immunoSEQ multiplex PCR; TCRdb's version includes in-frame clones alone and lacks a portion of them. The sample includes a few hundred thousand clones, roughly 91% of them seen just once. Treatment here: some 20 received Ad26.COV2.S at low or high dose, single or two shots; about 5 received placebo; per-sample allocation not given. Sampling occurred on day 63 after the first vaccine or placebo injection. This specimen was peripheral blood, taken in a trial of Ad26.COV2.S vaccine versus placebo. The receptors were sampled from a person between 18 and 59 years old who received the Ad26.COV2.S COVID-19 vaccine or a placebo.

The CDR3 DNA reads TGTGCCAGCAGCTTGAATCTCGGGGAGCAGTACTTC. Amino acid sequence: CASSLNLGEQYF. The gene calls are TRBV5-4 and TRBJ2-7; D is unclear. The germline V and J ends were trimmed by 1 base and 7 bases, with 9 bases remaining between them. The CDR3 has 12 residues. Germline-derived CDR1 and CDR2 are SGHNT and YYREEE (reference sequence).

The V call is TRBV5-1, the J call TRBJ2-2; unclear D gene. This CDR3 spans 21 amino acids. Per germline, CDR1 SGHRS and CDR2 YFSETQ. Trimming took off 1 base at V and 0 bases at J, with 25 bases between the two ends. The CDR3 is CASSLLLVGRPVGPNTGELFF. The DNA for the CDR3 is TGCGCCAGCAGCTTGTTATTGGTAGGTAGGCCGGTTGGGCCGAACACCGGGGAGCTGTTTTTT. Combining the CDR3 with reference TRBV5-1 and TRBJ2-2 gives the whole variable domain KAGVTQTPRYLIKTRGQQVTLSCSPISGHRSVSWYQQTPGQGLQFLFEYFSETQRNKGNFPGRFSGRQFSNSRSEMNVSTLELGDSALYLCASSLLLVGRPVGPNTGELFFGEGSRLTVL.

As regards this clone: This CDR3 is also generated by other DNA sequences in the sample. V is TRBV9 and J is TRBJ2-1; D might be TRBD1 (5 bases). Germline V gene sequence: CDR1 SGDLS, CDR2 YYNGEE. V dropped 0 bases and J dropped 2 bases, with 9 bases sitting between them. This CDR3 has 15 residues. CDR3 coding DNA: TGTGCCAGCAGCGTAGAAGGGGTCGCCTACAATGAGCAGTTCTTC. This encodes CASSVEGVAYNEQFF.

The chain uses TRBV2 and TRBJ1-3; D remains ambiguous. The CDR3 spans 15 residues. Germline V gene lookup returns CDR1 SNHLY and CDR2 FYNNEI. The V end lost 4 bases, the J end lost 2 bases, and 12 bases lay between the germline ends. The CDR3 DNA is TGTGCCAGCAGTGGAGGCACCCTACCTGGAAACACCATATATTTT. Encoded protein: CASSGGTLPGNTIYF.

This sequence joins TRBV28 and TRBJ2-1, with a weak D call TRBD2 (5 bases). V lost 2 bases to trimming and J lost 0 bases, with 11 bases between them. This CDR3 spans 16 amino acids. The germline CDR1 and CDR2 sequences are MDHEN and SYDVKM. CDR3 sequence: CASSLVDGNSYNEQFF. The CDR3 DNA sequence: TGTGCCAGCAGTTTAGTCGACGGGAACTCCTACAATGAGCAGTTCTTC. Drawing the rest from reference TRBV28 and TRBJ2-1, the complete variable domain is DVKVTQSSRYLVKRTGEKVFLECVQDMDHENMFWYRQDPGLGLRLIYFSYDVKMKEKGDIPEGYSVSREKKERFSLILESASTNQTSMYLCASSLVDGNSYNEQFFGPGTRLTVL.

The chain uses TRBV7-2 and TRBJ2-3; 8 nucleotides line up with TRBD1. Looked up from germline, CDR1 is SGHTA and CDR2 is FQGNSA. This CDR3 is 19 amino acids long. V shed 4 bases and J 0 bases; nucleotides not matched to a gene: 15. DNA for the CDR3: TGTGCCAGCAGCTCCCGGTGGGACAGGTTCGCCCCTAGCACAGATACGCAGTATTTT. Translating gives CASSSRWDRFAPSTDTQYF.

The gene calls are TRBV28 and TRBJ2-7; TRBD1 might be the D (6 bases). V lost 8 bases, J lost 2 bases, and 13 bases lay in between. The V gene's germline CDR1 is MDHEN and CDR2 SYDVKM. The CDR3 runs to 13 residues. CDR3 sequence: CASASGETYEQYF. CDR3 coding DNA: TGTGCCAGCGCCTCAGGGGAAACCTACGAGCAGTACTTC. Supplemented by reference TRBV28 and TRBJ2-7, the full variable domain reads DVKVTQSSRYLVKRTGEKVFLECVQDMDHENMFWYRQDPGLGLRLIYFSYDVKMKEKGDIPEGYSVSREKKERFSLILESASTNQTSMYLCASASGETYEQYFGPGTRLTVT.

The V call is TRBV27, the J call TRBJ1-5; D ambiguous. The CDR3 length is 13 residues. V was cut by 3 bases and J by 5 bases, with 8 bases left in between. Germline V lookup: CDR1 MNHEY, CDR2 SMNVEV (reference sequence). CDR3 DNA sequence: TGTGCCAGCAGTTTGTCGGGTTATCAGCCCCAGCATTTT. Translated, it gives CASSLSGYQPQHF.

A single count supports this clone. The V and J genes are TRBV5-1 and TRBJ2-7, with 9 positions matching TRBD1. Trimming cost V 0 bases and J 6 bases; bases outside gene matches: 7. Germline CDR1 and CDR2: SGHRS and YFSETQ. This CDR3 is built from 15 residues. The CDR3 DNA is TGCGCCAGCAGCTTGGGTGGACAGGGGCCTTCCGAGCAGTACTTC. Its translation: CASSLGGQGPSEQYF.

This sequence joins TRBV9 and TRBJ1-6; weak D call: TRBD1 (5 bases). Germline V gives CDR1 SGDLS, CDR2 YYNGEE. Trimming shortened V by 0 bases and J by 9 bases, and 7 bases separated the two germline ends. The CDR3 is 13 amino acids. The CDR3 nucleotides read TGTGCCAGCAGCGTAGAGGGGAGTTCACCCCTCCACTTT. It encodes CASSVEGSSPLHF.

The chain links TRBV7-2 to TRBJ2-5, with 8 bases identical to TRBD2. The CDR3 has 16 residues. CDR1 is SGHTA, CDR2 FQGNSA, per germline. V shed 1 base, J shed 4 bases, and the junction held 8 bases outside the gene matches. CDR3 loop: CASSLVGVAGRETQYF. CDR3 DNA: TGTGCCAGCAGCTTAGTAGGGGTAGCGGGGAGAGAGACCCAGTACTTC.

This chain connects TRBV28 to TRBJ1-6; no reliable D call. Per the germline V gene, CDR1 is MDHEN and CDR2 is SYDVKM. V was shortened by 7 bases and J by 6 bases, with 7 bases between the two germline ends. The CDR3 spans 12 residues. CDR3 DNA: TGTGCCAGCACCTACAGTAATTCACCCCTCCACTTT. This sequence encodes CASTYSNSPLHF.

V gene TRBV3-1 (or the pseudogene TRBV3-2) combines with J gene TRBJ2-2; no definite D call. The V end was cut by 1 base, the J end by 0 bases, with 9 bases between. The CDR3 sequence is 16 residues long. Germline V lookup: CDR1 LGHDT, CDR2 YNNKEL (reference sequence). CDR3 DNA: TGTGCCAGCAGCCAAGTAGTTCGGGCGAACACCGGGGAGCTGTTTTTT. The encoded protein is CASSQVVRANTGELFF.

This clone has only one observation. The chain links TRBV9 to TRBJ2-1; TRBD2 might be the D (6 bases). Germline loops: CDR1 SGDLS, CDR2 YYNGEE. V gave up 4 bases and J gave up 0 bases, with 17 bases separating them. The CDR3 totals 17 residues. This chain's CDR3 is CASSPRASAFSYNEQFF. The CDR3 DNA reads as TGTGCCAGCAGCCCCCGGGCTAGCGCCTTCTCCTACAATGAGCAGTTCTTC.

This chain uses TRBV9 with TRBJ1-5; unclear D gene. V shed 4 bases and J shed 6 bases, with 14 bases lying between them. The CDR3 runs 14 residues. Germline values: CDR1 SGDLS, CDR2 YYNGEE. CDR3 in amino acids: CASSPRNDFQPQHF. DNA of the CDR3: TGTGCCAGCAGCCCCAGGAACGACTTTCAGCCCCAGCATTTT.

The V call is TRBV18, the J call TRBJ2-7, with TRBD2 matching 7 bases. The germline V gene encodes CDR1 KGHSH and CDR2 LQKENI. Trimming removed 2 bases from V and 3 bases from J; junction bases left unmatched: 10. This CDR3 contains 16 residues. CDR3 sequence (DNA): TGTGCCAGCTCACCAGGAGGGATGAGCGGGGTCTACGAGCAGTACTTC. As protein: CASSPGGMSGVYEQYF.

The rearrangement links TRBV27 to TRBJ2-7, with 8 bases matching TRBD2. This CDR3 has 13 residues. The V segment lost 7 bases and the J segment 5 bases; nucleotides outside the gene matches: 7. Germline V gene data show CDR1 as MNHEY and CDR2 as SMNVEV (reference sequence). CDR3 sequence: CASTGGVPNEQYF. Here the CDR3 DNA reads TGTGCCAGCACGGGGGGGGTCCCCAACGAGCAGTACTTC.